Below, 20 T cell receptor beta chains from the same sample are listed, as sequenced in a study of OX40 agonist ivuxolimab in advanced cancers. TCRdb keeps only in-frame clones here, not all; method: immunoSEQ multiplex PCR. There are about 68,000 clones in the sample; about 84% occur only once, and 0.55% to 0.85% lies in the top ten. The source was CD4+ or CD8+ T cells sorted from blood, collected in a trial of the OX40 agonist ivuxolimab. The origin of the receptors is an adult with an advanced solid tumor such as melanoma, head and neck, liver or kidney cancer.

The chain has TRBV25-1 and TRBJ1-1; tentatively, D is TRBD1 (5 bases). The CDR3 runs to 15 residues. Trimming left V 2 bases short and J 1 base short, with 11 bases between. Per the germline V gene, CDR1 is MGHDK and CDR2 is SYGVNS. CDR3 DNA: TGTGCCAGCAGTGAAATAGGGGCGGCGAACACTGAAGCTTTCTTT. Protein: CASSEIGAANTEAFF.

The V gene is TRBV4-3, the J gene TRBJ1-2, with D possibly being TRBD1 (6 bases). Germline V gene data show CDR1 as LGHNA and CDR2 as YSLEER. V was pared by 4 bases and J by 1 base, with 16 bases between. The CDR3 consists of 16 residues. The CDR3 bases are TGCGCCAGCAGCCGAGCAGACACAGGGAGTAACTATGGCTACACCTTC. The encoded protein is CASSRADTGSNYGYTF.

The V gene is TRBV15, the J gene TRBJ2-1; 9 bases line up with TRBD1. CDR1 and CDR2 (germline): LNHNV, YYDKDF (reference sequence). The CDR3 extends over 16 amino acids. The V segment lost 5 bases and the J segment 4 bases; nucleotides outside the gene matches: 9. The CDR3 DNA sequence: TGTGCCACCAGCCCCCGCGGGACAGGGATATACAATGAGCAGTTCTTC. Translating gives CATSPRGTGIYNEQFF. The full variable domain, in which reference TRBV15 and TRBJ2-1 provide the parts outside the CDR3, is DAMVIQNPRYQVTQFGKPVTLSCSQTLNHNVMYWYQQKSSQAPKLLFHYYDKDFNNEADTPDNFQSRRPNTSFCFLDIRSPGLGDTAMYLCATSPRGTGIYNEQFFGPGTRLTVL.

CDR3 amino acids: CASSEGDFGYTF. The CDR3 region has the DNA TGTGCCAGCAGCGAAGGGGATTTCGGCTACACCTTC. The gene calls are TRBV7-9 and TRBJ1-2, with D possibly TRBD1 on 5 matching bases. Trimming pared 5 bases from V and 8 bases from J, leaving 12 bases between. The germline gives CDR1 SEHNR, CDR2 FQNEAQ (reference sequence). The CDR3 is 12 residues long.

V and J are TRBV27 and TRBJ1-2; no clear D. CDR3 length: 14 residues. CDR1 is MNHEY, CDR2 SMNVEV, per germline (reference sequence). Trimming removed 0 bases at V and 3 bases at J, with 8 bases between. DNA of the CDR3: TGTGCCAGCAGTTTATCTGCAGACTACTATGGCTACACCTTC. This encodes CASSLSADYYGYTF.

The CDR3 reads CASGAAGGVYGTDTQYF. CDR3 in DNA: TGTGCTAGTGGGGCCGCGGGGGGAGTATACGGCACAGATACGCAGTATTTT. The V call is TRBV12-5, the J call TRBJ2-3; 8 bases map to TRBD2. V shed 6 bases and J 1 base; nucleotides not matched to a gene: 12. In germline, CDR1 is LGHNT, CDR2 FRNRAP. The length of the CDR3 is 17 residues.

The chain combines TRBV5-6 with TRBJ2-5; 7 bases line up with TRBD2. The V gene end was trimmed by 4 bases and the J gene end by 3 bases; junction bases not matched to a gene: 9. Germline V gives CDR1 SGHDT, CDR2 YYEEEE. The CDR3 is 15 amino acids. This CDR3 is CASSPAGAGEETQYF. The CDR3 region has the DNA TGTGCCAGCAGCCCGGCGGGTGCGGGGGAAGAGACCCAGTACTTC.

The chain couples TRBV12-5 to TRBJ2-5; D perhaps matches TRBD1 (6 bases). This CDR3 comprises 14 residues. CDR1 LGHNT and CDR2 FRNRAP come from the germline V gene. Between the trimmed V and J ends, which lost 6 bases and 1 base, there was a span of 12 bases. CDR3 loop: CASGPRGFQETQYF. CDR3 sequence (DNA): TGTGCTAGTGGACCCAGGGGTTTCCAAGAGACCCAGTACTTC.

The V call is TRBV4-3, the J call TRBJ1-2; tentatively, D is TRBD1 (5 bases). Germline lookup yields CDR1 LGHNA and CDR2 YSLEER. Trimming removed 1 base at V and 8 bases at J, with 17 bases between. This CDR3 has 15 residues. The CDR3 region is CASSQGQQRLEGYTF. In DNA, the CDR3 is TGCGCCAGCAGCCAAGGACAGCAGCGTCTGGAGGGCTACACCTTC.

This clone has a single count. The chain has TRBV5-1 and TRBJ1-1; possibly TRBD1 for D (5 bases). The CDR3 has 14 amino acids. The germline CDR1 and CDR2 sequences are SGHRS and YFSETQ. The V end was cut by 1 base, the J end by 7 bases, with 14 bases between. The chain's CDR3 is CASSLTLGGLEAFF. CDR3 DNA: TGCGCCAGCAGCTTGACACTCGGGGGACTTGAAGCTTTCTTT.

The rearrangement links TRBV4-2 to TRBJ2-1, with a possible D match to TRBD1 (5 bases). V lost 0 bases and J 2 bases, leaving 8 bases between the germline ends. Germline values: CDR1 LGHNA, CDR2 YNFKEQ. The CDR3 sequence is 15 residues long. DNA for the CDR3: TGTGCCAGCAGCCAAGAGCAGGGTACCTACAATGAGCAGTTCTTC. Translated: CASSQEQGTYNEQFF.

The J gene is TRBJ1-1, the V gene TRBV7-2, with 7 bases matching TRBD1. The length of the CDR3 is 12 residues. V gave up 5 bases and J gave up 11 bases; unmatched junction bases: 8. CDR1 and CDR2 (germline): SGHTA, FQGNSA. The CDR3, as DNA: TGTGCCAGCAGCCTTAACAGGGGATTGGCTTTCTTT. Translation gives CASSLNRGLAFF.

Here the CDR3 DNA reads TGCGCCGGGTCCCGAGGGGCAGCGAACACTGAAGCTTTCTTT. Its protein is CAGSRGAANTEAFF. The rearrangement uses TRBV10-2 and TRBJ1-1; the D gene is possibly TRBD1 (5 bases). The CDR3 spans 14 residues. Per germline, CDR1 WSHSY and CDR2 SAAADI. V lost 11 bases and J lost 1, with 17 bases in between.

The J gene is TRBJ2-2, the V gene TRBV10-2; weak D call: TRBD1 (6 bases). The V and J ends lost 7 bases and 2 bases respectively, with 17 bases between them. Germline CDR1 reads WSHSY; CDR2 reads SAAADI. CDR3 length equals 16 residues. The CDR3 nucleotides are TGCGCCAGCACGGGACACGACCCCTCTAACACCGGGGAGCTGTTTTTT. Translating gives CASTGHDPSNTGELFF.

The gene calls are TRBV5-1 and TRBJ1-4; 8 positions agree with TRBD1. The CDR3 runs to 13 residues. V dropped 5 bases and J dropped 5; count of bases not matched to a gene: 2. Germline V lookup: CDR1 SGHRS, CDR2 YFSETQ. CDR3 in amino acids: CASRGTGNEKLFF. Written as DNA, the CDR3 is TGCGCCAGCAGGGGGACAGGAAATGAAAAACTGTTTTTT.

CDR3 region: CASSQDWGATEAFF. As DNA, the CDR3 is TGTGCCAGCAGCCAAGATTGGGGGGCCACTGAAGCTTTCTTT. The J gene is TRBJ1-1, the V gene TRBV14; tentatively, D is TRBD1 (6 bases). The germline gives CDR1 SGHDN, CDR2 FVKESK. V was pared by 0 bases and J by 4 bases, with 9 bases between. The CDR3 runs 14 residues.

This clone was picked up a small number of times. J is TRBJ1-6 and V is TRBV6-5, with D uncertain. V dropped 2 bases and J dropped 9 bases, with 8 bases sitting between them. The germline gives CDR1 MNHEY, CDR2 SVGAGI. This CDR3 comprises 13 residues. The CDR3 sequence: CASSYGIGSPLHF. CDR3 coding DNA: TGTGCCAGCAGTTACGGAATTGGTTCACCCCTCCACTTT.

The chain couples TRBV27 to TRBJ1-2, with TRBD1 as a possible D gene (6 bases). The V end was cut by 4 bases, the J end by 0 bases, with 9 bases between. CDR1 is MNHEY and CDR2 is SMNVEV in the germline V gene (reference sequence). There are 14 residues in the CDR3. The CDR3 here is CASSYRDPNYGYTF. The CDR3 DNA follows: TGTGCCAGCAGTTACAGGGATCCTAACTATGGCTACACCTTC.

The chain employs TRBV6-6 and TRBJ1-6; 10 bases line up with TRBD1. V was pared by 6 bases and J by 10 bases, with 6 bases of the junction left unmatched. Germline loops: CDR1 MNHNY, CDR2 SVGAGI (reference sequence). CDR3 length: 14 amino acids. The CDR3 DNA is TGTGCCAGCAGCTTGAGGACAGGGGGGTCACCCCTCCACTTT. Residues: CASSLRTGGSPLHF.

V and J are TRBV4-3 and TRBJ1-2; no clear D gene. The V end was cut by 0 bases, the J end by 4 bases, with 12 bases between. Per the germline V gene, CDR1 is LGHNA and CDR2 is YSLEER. The CDR3 has 15 amino acids. DNA for the CDR3: TGCGCCAGCAGCCAAGAAGGCGAGAGTAGCTATGGCTACACCTTC. As protein: CASSQEGESSYGYTF.